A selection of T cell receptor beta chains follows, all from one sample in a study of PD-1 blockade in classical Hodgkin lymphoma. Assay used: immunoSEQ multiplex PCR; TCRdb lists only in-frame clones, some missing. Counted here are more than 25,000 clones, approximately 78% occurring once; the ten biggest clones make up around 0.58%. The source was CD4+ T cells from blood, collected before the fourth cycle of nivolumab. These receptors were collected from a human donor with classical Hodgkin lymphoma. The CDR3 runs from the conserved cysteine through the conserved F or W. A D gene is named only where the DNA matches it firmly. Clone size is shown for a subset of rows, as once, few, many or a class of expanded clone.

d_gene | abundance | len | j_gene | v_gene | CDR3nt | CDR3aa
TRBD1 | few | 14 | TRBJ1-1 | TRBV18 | TGTGCCAGCTCACCATCAGGGGGGGGCACTGAAGCTTTCTTT | CASSPSGGGTEAFF
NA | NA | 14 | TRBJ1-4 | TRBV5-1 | TGCGCCAGCAGCTCCAGAGAGACTAATGAAAAACTGTTTTTT | CASSSRETNEKLFF
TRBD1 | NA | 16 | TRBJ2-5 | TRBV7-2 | TGTGCCAGCAGCTTATCCGGGACAGGGTACCAAGAGACCCAGTACTTC | CASSLSGTGYQETQYF
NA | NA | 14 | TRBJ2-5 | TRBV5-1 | TGCGCCAGCAGCTTGGCTCCAGGCCAAGAGACCCAGTACTTC | CASSLAPGQETQYF
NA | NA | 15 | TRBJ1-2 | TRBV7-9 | TGTGCCAGCAGCCCCGCCCTAAACGTAGGGGGTGGCTACACCTTC | CASSPALNVGGGYTF
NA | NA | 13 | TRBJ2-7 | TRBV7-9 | TGTGCCAGCAGCTTAGCGGGGAGTGGCGAGCAGTACTTC | CASSLAGSGEQYF
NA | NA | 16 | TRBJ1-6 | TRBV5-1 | TGCGCCAGCAGCCCCACAGGACAGTCCTTAGTTTCACCCCTCCACTTT | CASSPTGQSLVSPLHF
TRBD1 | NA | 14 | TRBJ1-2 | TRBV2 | TGTGCCAGCAAGGACAGGGAGGCGAACTATGGCTACACCTTC | CASKDREANYGYTF
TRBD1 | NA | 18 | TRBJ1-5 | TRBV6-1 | TGTGCCAGCAGTGAAAGGGGCCGACAGGGGAGGATCAATCAGCCCCAGCATTTT | CASSERGRQGRINQPQHF
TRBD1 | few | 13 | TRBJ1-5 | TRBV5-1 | TGCGCCAGCAGATGGGACAGCGAAAGGCCCCAGCATTTT | CASRWDSERPQHF